This T cell receptor beta chain was found in a study of cytomegalovirus exposure and HLA in healthy donors. Study outcomes and limitations: Trimming of TCR beta V- and J-genes showed a link, identified in a later analysis, to a missense DCLRE1C variant.

The PCR contained 60 Vbeta and 13 Jbeta primers. Profiled with immunoSEQ multiplex PCR; TCRdb holds only in-frame clones, not every one. The profile covers about 200,000 clones, with 65% to 85% appearing a single time and around 1.7% taken by the ten largest. The table lists this clone with a count of one. The antigen remains unidentified. Trimming removed 2 bases from V and 5 bases from J, with 22 bases in between. The length of the CDR3 is 17 residues. The germline gives CDR1 LGHNA, CDR2 YNFKEQ. The gene calls are TRBV4-2 and TRBJ2-7, with TRBD1 as a possible D gene (6 bases). Sequencing used PBMCs. The sequence derives from a man aged 50 to 60 in good health and CMV-seronegative. In DNA form, the CDR3 reads TGTGCCAGCAGCCAACAACTGGGTGGGGGCGGCCAGAACGAGCAGTACTTC. Translating it yields CASSQQLGGGGQNEQYF.